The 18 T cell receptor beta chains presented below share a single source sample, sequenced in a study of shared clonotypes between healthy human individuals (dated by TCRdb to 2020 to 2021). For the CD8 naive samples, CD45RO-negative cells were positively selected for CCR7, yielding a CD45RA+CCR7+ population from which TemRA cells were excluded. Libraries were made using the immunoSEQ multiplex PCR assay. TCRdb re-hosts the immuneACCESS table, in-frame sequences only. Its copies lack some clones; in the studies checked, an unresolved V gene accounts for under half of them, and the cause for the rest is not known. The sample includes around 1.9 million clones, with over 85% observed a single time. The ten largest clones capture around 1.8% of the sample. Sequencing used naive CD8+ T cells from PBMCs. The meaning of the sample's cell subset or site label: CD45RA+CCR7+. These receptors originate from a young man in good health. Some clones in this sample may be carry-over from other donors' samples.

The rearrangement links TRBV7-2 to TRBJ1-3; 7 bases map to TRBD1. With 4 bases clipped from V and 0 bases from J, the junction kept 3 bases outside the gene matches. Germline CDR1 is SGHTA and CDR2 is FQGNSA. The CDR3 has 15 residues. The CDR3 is CASSSTGNSGNTIYF. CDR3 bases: TGTGCCAGCAGCTCGACAGGGAACTCTGGAAACACCATATATTTT.

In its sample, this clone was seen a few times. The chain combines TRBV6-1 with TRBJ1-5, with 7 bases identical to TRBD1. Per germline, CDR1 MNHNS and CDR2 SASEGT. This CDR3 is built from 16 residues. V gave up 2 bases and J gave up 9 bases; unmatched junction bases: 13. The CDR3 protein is CASSERTGSRGWPQHF. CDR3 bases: TGTGCCAGCAGTGAACGGACAGGCTCTCGGGGTTGGCCCCAGCATTTT.

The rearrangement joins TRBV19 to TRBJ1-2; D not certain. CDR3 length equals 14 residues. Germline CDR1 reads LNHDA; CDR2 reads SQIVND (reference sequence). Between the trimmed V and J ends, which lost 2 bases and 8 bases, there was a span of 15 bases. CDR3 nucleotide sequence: TGTGCCAGTAGTATAAATCTTTTGCAGAAAGGCTACACCTTC. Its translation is CASSINLLQKGYTF.

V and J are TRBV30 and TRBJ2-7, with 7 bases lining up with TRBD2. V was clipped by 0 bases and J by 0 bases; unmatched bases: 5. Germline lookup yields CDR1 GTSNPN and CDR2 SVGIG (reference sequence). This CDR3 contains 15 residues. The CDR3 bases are TGTGCCTGGAGTGTGAAGCGGGATACCTCCTACGAGCAGTACTTC. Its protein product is CAWSVKRDTSYEQYF.

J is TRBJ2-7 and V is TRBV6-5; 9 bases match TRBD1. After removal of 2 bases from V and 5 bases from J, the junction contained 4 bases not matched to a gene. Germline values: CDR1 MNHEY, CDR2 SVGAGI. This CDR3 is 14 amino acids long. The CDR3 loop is CASSYGWTGDEQYF. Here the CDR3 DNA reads TGTGCCAGCAGTTACGGTTGGACAGGGGACGAGCAGTACTTC.

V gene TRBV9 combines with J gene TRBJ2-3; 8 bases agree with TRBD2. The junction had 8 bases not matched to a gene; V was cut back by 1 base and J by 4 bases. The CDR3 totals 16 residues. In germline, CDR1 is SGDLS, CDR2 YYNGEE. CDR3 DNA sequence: TGTGCCAGCAGCGTATATAACGGGAGGGCCGCAGATACGCAGTATTTT. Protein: CASSVYNGRAADTQYF.

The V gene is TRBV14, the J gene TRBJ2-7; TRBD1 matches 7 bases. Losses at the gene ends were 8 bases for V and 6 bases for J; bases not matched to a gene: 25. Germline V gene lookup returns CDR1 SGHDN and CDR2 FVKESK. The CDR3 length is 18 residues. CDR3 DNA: TGTGCCAGCGCACTAAGCCCCAGGGGGAACCTCCCCTCTTCCGAGCAGTACTTC. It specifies CASALSPRGNLPSSEQYF.

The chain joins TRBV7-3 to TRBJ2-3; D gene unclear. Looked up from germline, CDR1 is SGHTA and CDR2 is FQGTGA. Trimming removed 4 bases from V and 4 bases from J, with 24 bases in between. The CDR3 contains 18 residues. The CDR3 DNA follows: TGTGCCAGCAGCTCCCATGGGGTGGGGAAGGTCGAGGCAGATACGCAGTATTTT. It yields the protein CASSSHGVGKVEADTQYF.

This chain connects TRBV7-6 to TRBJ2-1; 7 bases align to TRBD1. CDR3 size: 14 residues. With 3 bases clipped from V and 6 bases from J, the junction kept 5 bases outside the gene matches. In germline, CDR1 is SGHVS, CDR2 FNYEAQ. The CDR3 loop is CASSFQGEANEQFF. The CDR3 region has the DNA TGTGCCAGCAGCTTCCAGGGGGAAGCCAATGAGCAGTTCTTC.

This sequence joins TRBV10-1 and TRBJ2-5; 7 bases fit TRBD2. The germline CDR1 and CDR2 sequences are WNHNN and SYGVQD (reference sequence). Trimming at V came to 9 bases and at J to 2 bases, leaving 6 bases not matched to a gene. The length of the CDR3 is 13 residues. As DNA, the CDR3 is TGCGCCAGTGGGTCTAGCGGTCAAGAGACCCAGTACTTC. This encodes CASGSSGQETQYF.

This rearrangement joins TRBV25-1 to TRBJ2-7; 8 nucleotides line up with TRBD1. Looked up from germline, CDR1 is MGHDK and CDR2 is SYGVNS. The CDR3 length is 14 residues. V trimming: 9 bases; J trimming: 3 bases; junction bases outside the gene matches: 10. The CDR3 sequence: CASSRTGLNYEQYF. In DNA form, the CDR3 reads TGTGCCAGTAGCAGGACAGGGCTTAACTACGAGCAGTACTTC.

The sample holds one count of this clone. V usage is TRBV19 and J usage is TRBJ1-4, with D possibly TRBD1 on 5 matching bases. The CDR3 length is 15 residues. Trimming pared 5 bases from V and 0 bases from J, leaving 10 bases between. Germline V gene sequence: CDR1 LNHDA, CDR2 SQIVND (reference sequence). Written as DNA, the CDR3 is TGTGCCAGTAGTGCTCCCAGGGCAACTAATGAAAAACTGTTTTTT. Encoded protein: CASSAPRATNEKLFF.

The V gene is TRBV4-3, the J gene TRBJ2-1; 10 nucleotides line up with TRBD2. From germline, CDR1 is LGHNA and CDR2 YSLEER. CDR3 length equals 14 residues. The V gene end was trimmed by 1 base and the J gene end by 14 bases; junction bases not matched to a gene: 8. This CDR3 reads CASSQGTSGFGKFF. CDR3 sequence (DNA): TGCGCCAGCAGCCAAGGGACTAGCGGTTTTGGGAAGTTCTTC.

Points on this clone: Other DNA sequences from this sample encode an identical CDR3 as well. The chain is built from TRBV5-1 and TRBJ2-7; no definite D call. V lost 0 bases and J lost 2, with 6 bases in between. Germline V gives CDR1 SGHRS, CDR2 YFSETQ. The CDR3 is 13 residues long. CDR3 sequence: CASSLGGTYEQYF. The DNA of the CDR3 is TGCGCCAGCAGCTTGGGAGGTACCTACGAGCAGTACTTC.

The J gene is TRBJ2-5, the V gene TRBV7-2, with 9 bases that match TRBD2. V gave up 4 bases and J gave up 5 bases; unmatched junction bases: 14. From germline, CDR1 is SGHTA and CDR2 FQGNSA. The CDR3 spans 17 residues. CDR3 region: CASSSEERGERGETQYF. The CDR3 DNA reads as TGTGCCAGCAGCTCGGAGGAGCGGGGGGAGAGGGGGGAGACCCAGTACTTC.

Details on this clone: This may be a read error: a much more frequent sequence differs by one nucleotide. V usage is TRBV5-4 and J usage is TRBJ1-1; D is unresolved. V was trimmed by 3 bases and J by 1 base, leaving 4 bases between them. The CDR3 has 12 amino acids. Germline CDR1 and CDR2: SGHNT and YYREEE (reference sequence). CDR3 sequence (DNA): TGTGCCAGCAGCTACGGGAACACTGAAGCTTTCTTT. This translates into CASSYGNTEAFF.

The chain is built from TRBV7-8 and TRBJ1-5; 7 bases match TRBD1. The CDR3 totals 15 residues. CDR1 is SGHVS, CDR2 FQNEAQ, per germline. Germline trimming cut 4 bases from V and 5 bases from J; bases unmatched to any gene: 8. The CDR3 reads CASSSRQGRYQPQHF. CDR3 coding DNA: TGTGCCAGCAGCTCGCGACAGGGAAGGTATCAGCCCCAGCATTTT. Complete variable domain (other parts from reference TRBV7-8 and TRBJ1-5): GAGVSQSPRYKVAKRGQDVALRCDPISGHVSLFWYQQALGQGPEFLTYFQNEAQLDKSGLPSDRFFAERPEGSVSTLKIQRTQQEDSAVYLCASSSRQGRYQPQHFGDGTRLSIL.

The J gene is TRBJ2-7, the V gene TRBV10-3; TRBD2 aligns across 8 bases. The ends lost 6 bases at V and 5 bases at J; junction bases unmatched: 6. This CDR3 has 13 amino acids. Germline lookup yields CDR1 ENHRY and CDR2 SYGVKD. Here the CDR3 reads CAISTSGKNEQYF. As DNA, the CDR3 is TGTGCCATCAGCACTAGCGGCAAAAACGAGCAGTACTTC.